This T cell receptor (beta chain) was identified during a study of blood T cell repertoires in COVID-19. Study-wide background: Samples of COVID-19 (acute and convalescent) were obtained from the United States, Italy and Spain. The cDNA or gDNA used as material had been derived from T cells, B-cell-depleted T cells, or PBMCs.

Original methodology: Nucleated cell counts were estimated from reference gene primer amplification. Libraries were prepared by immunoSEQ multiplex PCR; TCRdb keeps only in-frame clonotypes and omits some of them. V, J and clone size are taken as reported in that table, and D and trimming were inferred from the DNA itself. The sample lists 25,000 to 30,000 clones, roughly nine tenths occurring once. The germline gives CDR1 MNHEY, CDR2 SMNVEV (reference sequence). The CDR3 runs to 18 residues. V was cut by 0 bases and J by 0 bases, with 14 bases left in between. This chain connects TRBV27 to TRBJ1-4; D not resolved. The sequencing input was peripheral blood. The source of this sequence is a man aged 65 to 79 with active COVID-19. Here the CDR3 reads CASSLSPGYAATNEKLFF. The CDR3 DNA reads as TGTGCCAGCAGTTTATCGCCCGGTTATGCGGCAACTAATGAAAAACTGTTTTTT.